The rows below give T cell receptor beta chains drawn from one sample of a study of cytomegalovirus exposure and HLA in healthy donors. Measured with immunoSEQ multiplex PCR; TCRdb has only the in-frame clones, and not every one. There are some 210,000 clones in the sample; 70% to 85% occur only once, and 3.8% lies in the top ten. The sample was PBMCs. All receptors come from a male donor in good health and CMV-seronegative. The CDR3 runs from the conserved cysteine through the conserved F or W. A D gene is named only where the DNA matches it firmly. A row's size may be missing; if present it is once, few, many or a size class.

size: -
J: TRBJ1-4
D: -
V: TRBV19
CDR3: CASSATGINEKLFF
DNA: TGTGCCAGTAGTGCGACAGGTATTAATGAAAAACTGTTTTTT

size: -
J: TRBJ2-2
D: TRBD2
V: TRBV5-8
CDR3: CASSSAALAGVPGELFF
DNA: TGTGCCAGCAGCTCGGCCGCGCTAGCGGGAGTCCCCGGGGAGCTGTTTTTT

size: -
J: TRBJ2-5
D: -
V: TRBV5-1
CDR3: CASSFERGTQYF
DNA: TGCGCCAGCAGCTTCGAACGAGGGACCCAGTACTTC

size: -
J: TRBJ1-5
D: -
V: TRBV19
CDR3: CATDQGSQPQHF
DNA: TGTGCCACAGACCAGGGGAGTCAGCCCCAGCATTTT

size: -
J: TRBJ1-1
D: TRBD1
V: TRBV5-1
CDR3: CASSLRGRVTEAFF
DNA: TGCGCCAGCAGCTTGAGGGGGCGCGTCACTGAAGCTTTCTTT

size: -
J: TRBJ2-1
D: TRBD2
V: TRBV9
CDR3: CASTQGVNLDGRYEQFF
DNA: TGTGCCAGCACACAAGGGGTCAATCTTGACGGGAGGTATGAGCAGTTCTTC

size: once
J: TRBJ2-3
D: TRBD2
V: TRBV10-2
CDR3: CASSESSGSGRADTQYF
DNA: TGCGCCAGCAGTGAGTCTAGCGGGAGTGGTCGGGCCGATACGCAGTATTTT

size: -
J: TRBJ1-3
D: -
V: TRBV29-1
CDR3: CSVDMTGSGNTIYF
DNA: TGCAGCGTTGATATGACAGGCTCTGGAAACACCATATATTTT

size: -
J: TRBJ1-4
D: TRBD1
V: TRBV29-1
CDR3: CSVEGQSGKLFF
DNA: TGCAGCGTTGAGGGACAGTCCGGAAAACTGTTTTTT

size: -
J: TRBJ2-1
D: TRBD1
V: TRBV7-9
CDR3: CSSSPGTGGYNEQFF
DNA: TGTTCCAGCAGCCCAGGGACAGGGGGTTACAATGAGCAGTTCTTC

size: -
J: TRBJ2-7
D: -
V: TRBV27
CDR3: CASSINQVSYEQYF
DNA: TGTGCCAGCAGCATCAATCAGGTCTCCTACGAGCAGTACTTC

size: -
J: TRBJ1-3
D: -
V: TRBV7-9
CDR3: CASSPLDAAGGNAIYF
DNA: TGTGCCAGCAGCCCTTTGGACGCGGCGGGGGGAAACGCCATATATTTT

size: few
J: TRBJ2-7
D: -
V: TRBV6-5
CDR3: CASGTGGSEYEQYF
DNA: TGTGCCAGCGGGACTGGGGGATCCGAGTACGAGCAGTACTTC

size: -
J: TRBJ2-5
D: -
V: TRBV28
CDR3: CASSLRGPIQETQYF
DNA: TGTGCCAGCAGCCTCAGGGGCCCCATCCAAGAGACCCAGTACTTC

size: few
J: TRBJ2-7
D: TRBD2
V: TRBV9
CDR3: CASSVGAGELYEQYF
DNA: TGTGCCAGCAGCGTAGGAGCGGGGGAACTCTACGAGCAGTACTTC

size: -
J: TRBJ1-5
D: TRBD1
V: TRBV27
CDR3: CASSPHAGGGGNQPQHF
DNA: TGTGCCAGCAGTCCACATGCAGGGGGCGGCGGCAATCAGCCCCAGCATTTT

size: -
J: TRBJ2-1
D: TRBD2
V: TRBV7-8
CDR3: CASSLGRLAGASSYNEQFF
DNA: TGTGCCAGCAGCTTAGGCAGACTAGCGGGGGCTAGCTCCTACAATGAGCAGTTCTTC

size: -
J: TRBJ2-3
D: TRBD2
V: TRBV7-8
CDR3: CVSSLEGTSGSTDTQYF
DNA: TGTGTCAGCAGCTTAGAGGGGACTAGCGGTAGCACAGATACGCAGTATTTT

size: -
J: TRBJ2-1
D: -
V: TRBV5-1
CDR3: CASSAGQYNEQFF
DNA: TGCGCCAGCAGCGCGGGACAGTACAATGAGCAGTTCTTC

size: -
J: TRBJ2-1
D: -
V: TRBV27
CDR3: CASSFGGYEQFF
DNA: TGTGCCAGCAGTTTCGGAGGTTATGAGCAGTTCTTC

size: -
J: TRBJ2-1
D: TRBD2
V: TRBV2
CDR3: CASSGTSGRGNEQFF
DNA: TGTGCCAGCAGTGGGACTAGCGGGAGGGGTAATGAGCAGTTCTTC

size: -
J: TRBJ2-3
D: TRBD2
V: TRBV6-4
CDR3: CASSDSPSGTTVTQYF
DNA: TGTGCCAGCAGTGACTCGCCTAGCGGGACCACCGTTACGCAGTATTTT

size: few
J: TRBJ1-1
D: -
V: TRBV6-6
CDR3: CASSPVTNMKDEAFF
DNA: TGTGCCAGCAGCCCCGTGACAAATATGAAGGATGAGGCTTTCTTT

size: -
J: TRBJ2-2
D: TRBD1
V: TRBV5-1
CDR3: CASSLTQTGGTGELFF
DNA: TGCGCCAGCAGCTTGACCCAGACAGGGGGCACCGGGGAGCTGTTTTTT

size: -
J: TRBJ2-2
D: TRBD2
V: TRBV5-1
CDR3: CASARTSGRANTGELFF
DNA: TGCGCCAGCGCGCGGACTAGCGGGAGAGCGAACACCGGGGAGCTGTTTTTT

size: few
J: TRBJ2-3
D: TRBD2
V: TRBV5-1
CDR3: CASKVAGGEATQYF
DNA: TGCGCCAGCAAGGTAGCGGGAGGGGAGGCTACGCAGTATTTT

size: -
J: TRBJ2-7
D: -
V: TRBV19
CDR3: CASSHVGASYEQYF
DNA: TGTGCCAGTAGCCACGTTGGGGCCTCCTACGAGCAGTACTTC

size: -
J: TRBJ2-5
D: TRBD2
V: TRBV9
CDR3: CASSVGGLAGFQETQYF
DNA: TGTGCCAGCAGCGTAGGGGGACTAGCGGGTTTCCAAGAGACCCAGTACTTC

size: -
J: TRBJ2-7
D: -
V: TRBV18
CDR3: CASSPVSGNSGEQYF
DNA: TGTGCCAGCTCACCGGTCTCAGGGAATTCGGGTGAGCAGTACTTC

size: -
J: TRBJ2-7
D: TRBD1
V: TRBV6-6
CDR3: CASSRQGVDEQYF
DNA: TGTGCCAGCAGCCGACAGGGGGTGGACGAGCAGTACTTC

size: -
J: TRBJ2-7
D: TRBD1
V: TRBV10-3
CDR3: CAPEDRVIGYEQYF
DNA: TGTGCCCCCGAGGACAGGGTGATTGGTTACGAGCAGTACTTC

size: -
J: TRBJ1-1
D: TRBD1
V: TRBV19
CDR3: CASRSLGQDEAFF
DNA: TGTGCCAGTAGATCCCTAGGACAGGATGAAGCTTTCTTT

size: -
J: TRBJ2-1
D: -
V: TRBV25-1
CDR3: CASRLNGGAYNEQFF
DNA: TGTGCCAGCAGATTAAACGGCGGGGCCTACAATGAGCAGTTCTTC

size: -
J: TRBJ2-2
D: TRBD2
V: TRBV5-1
CDR3: CASSTGLAGGTGELFF
DNA: TGCGCCAGCAGCACGGGACTAGCGGGAGGCACCGGGGAGCTGTTTTTT

size: -
J: TRBJ2-2
D: -
V: TRBV6-6
CDR3: CASRGSGNTGELFF
DNA: TGTGCCAGCCGGGGTAGTGGCAACACCGGGGAGCTGTTTTTT

size: -
J: TRBJ2-7
D: -
V: TRBV5-6
CDR3: CASSAGVLYEQYF
DNA: TGTGCCAGCAGCGCAGGGGTTCTGTACGAGCAGTACTTC

size: -
J: TRBJ1-5
D: -
V: TRBV19
CDR3: CASSIGGGSNQPQHF
DNA: TGTGCCAGTAGTATAGGAGGGGGAAGCAATCAGCCCCAGCATTTT

size: -
J: TRBJ1-1
D: -
V: TRBV7-9
CDR3: CASSYRGVLNTEAFF
DNA: TGTGCCAGCAGCTATCGAGGAGTTTTGAACACTGAAGCTTTCTTT

size: -
J: TRBJ2-7
D: TRBD2
V: TRBV10-3
CDR3: CAISRGLAGTYLNEQYF
DNA: TGTGCCATCAGTCGGGGACTAGCGGGCACCTACCTAAACGAGCAGTACTTC

size: -
J: TRBJ2-5
D: -
V: TRBV7-2
CDR3: CASSTPGTRETQYF
DNA: TGTGCCAGCAGCACCCCGGGAACTAGGGAGACCCAGTACTTC

size: -
J: TRBJ2-5
D: TRBD2
V: TRBV14
CDR3: CASSQEFYSGEETQYF
DNA: TGTGCCAGCAGCCAAGAATTTTACAGCGGGGAAGAGACCCAGTACTTC

size: -
J: TRBJ1-2
D: TRBD1
V: TRBV27
CDR3: CASSDRGNYGYTF
DNA: TGTGCCAGCAGCGACAGGGGAAACTATGGCTACACCTTC

size: -
J: TRBJ2-3
D: -
V: TRBV15
CDR3: CATSRGTLTDTQYF
DNA: TGTGCCACCAGCAGAGGGACTCTAACAGATACGCAGTATTTT

size: -
J: TRBJ2-7
D: TRBD2
V: TRBV7-2
CDR3: CASSLTPGLALGSSYEQYF
DNA: TGTGCCAGCAGCTTAACACCGGGACTAGCGTTAGGGAGCTCCTACGAGCAGTACTTC

size: few
J: TRBJ1-2
D: TRBD1
V: TRBV25-1
CDR3: CASSASDRGSSGYTF
DNA: TGTGCCAGCAGTGCTTCGGACAGGGGCTCTAGCGGCTACACCTTC

size: -
J: TRBJ2-7
D: -
V: TRBV19
CDR3: CASSNFAELEQYF
DNA: TGTGCCAGTAGCAACTTTGCTGAGTTGGAGCAGTACTTC

size: -
J: TRBJ2-1
D: TRBD2
V: TRBV28
CDR3: CASSPFSGRAPKEQFF
DNA: TGTGCCAGCAGTCCATTTAGCGGGAGGGCCCCTAAGGAGCAGTTCTTC

size: -
J: TRBJ2-3
D: -
V: TRBV5-1
CDR3: CASSLGGPADTQYF
DNA: TGCGCCAGCAGCTTGGGGGGGCCCGCAGATACGCAGTATTTT